This T cell receptor beta chain is from a study of control samples from healthy donors and cancer patients. TCRdb's table, derived via immunoSEQ multiplex PCR, lists solely in-frame clones and lacks some. The sample records around 110,000 clones, around 91% being singletons. The CDR3 contains 16 residues. The V end was cut by 3 bases, the J end by 6 bases, with 20 bases between. Germline CDR1 reads DFQATT; CDR2 reads SNEGSKA (reference sequence). The chain employs TRBV20-1 and TRBJ1-4; a possible D gene is TRBD1 (5 bases). Sequenced: PBMCs. The origin of this receptor is a woman between 50 and 59 years old with colorectal cancer. CDR3 DNA: TGCAGTGCTAGTATCGGGATACAGGCTATGTATGAAAAACTGTTTTTT. The encoded protein is CSASIGIQAMYEKLFF.